This T cell receptor beta chain came from a study of identical twins. Study results and limitations: The presence of invariant MAIT and iNKT cells could partly confound analyses of zero-insertion sequences.

As regards this clonotype: Its matching antigen is unknown.

TCRdb passed the 5' RACE reads through MiXCR, listing each CDR3 protein once. The repertoire holds fewer than 350,000 distinct CDR3 sequences, less than 9% seen once, with over 2% in the top ten. The CDR3 loop spans 14 amino acids. V shed 4 bases and J shed 8 bases, with 15 bases lying between them. CDR1 is LNHDA, CDR2 SQIVND, per germline (reference sequence). These same records also appear under a second study, on yellow fever vaccine responses in identical twins. That report adds: On the reported evidence, twins' vaccine T cell responses seemed partly convergent and partly personalized.

Sample: memory (CD45RO+) T cells sorted from blood. The gene calls are TRBV19 and TRBJ2-1; D remains unclear. The source of this sequence is a woman between 18 and 29 years old in good health. CDR3 DNA sequence: TGTGCCAGTAGTAATAACCGAAGAACGGATGAGCAGTTCTTC. Protein product: CASSNNRRTDEQFF.